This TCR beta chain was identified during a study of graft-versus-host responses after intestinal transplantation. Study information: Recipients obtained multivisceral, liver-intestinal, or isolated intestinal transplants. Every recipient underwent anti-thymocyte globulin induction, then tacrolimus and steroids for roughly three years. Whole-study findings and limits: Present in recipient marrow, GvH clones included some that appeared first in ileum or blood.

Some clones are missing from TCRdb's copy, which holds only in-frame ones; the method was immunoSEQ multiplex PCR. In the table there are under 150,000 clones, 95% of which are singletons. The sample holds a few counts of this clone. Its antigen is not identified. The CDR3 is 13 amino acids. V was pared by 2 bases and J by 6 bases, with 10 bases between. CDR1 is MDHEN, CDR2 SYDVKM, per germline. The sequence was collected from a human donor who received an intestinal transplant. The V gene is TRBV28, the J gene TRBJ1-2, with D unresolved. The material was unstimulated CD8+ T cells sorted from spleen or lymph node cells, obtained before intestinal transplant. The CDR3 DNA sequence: TGTGCCAGCAGTTTACGGGCTCGGGATGGCTACACCTTC. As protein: CASSLRARDGYTF.